This T cell receptor (beta chain) derives from a study of T cells in Graves' hyperthyroidism and ophthalmopathy. The study, taken as a whole, reports: Stable hyperthyroidism and ophthalmopathy were separated using 13 V-J signatures. Most thyroid clonotypes expanded above 0.001 appeared in blood too.

The hyperthyroidism was newly diagnosed and had lasted under 2 months; the patients were aged 18 to 65. RNA transcripts were the template for amplifying TCR beta CDR3 regions. TCR CDR3 underwent first-round RT-PCR with the HTBI primer set. MiXCR, applied by TCRdb to the multiplex PCR reads, yields one record per CDR3 protein. The sample has more than 550,000 distinct CDR3 sequences, approximately 18% seen once; the top ten hold 16%. This clonotype was observed many times. What it binds is unknown. This CDR3 has 15 residues. Germline V gives CDR1 SGHRS, CDR2 YFSETQ. The germline V and J ends were trimmed by 1 base and 7 bases, with 12 bases remaining between them.

The clonotype comes from a woman in her fifties or sixties with Graves' hyperthyroidism that later progressed to Graves' ophthalmopathy. Sample: blood. The rearrangement joins TRBV5-1 to TRBJ1-6; D uncertain. The CDR3 nucleotides are TGCGCCAGCAGCTTGTCCAGATCGAGCAATTCACCCCTCCACTTT. This encodes CASSLSRSSNSPLHF.